This T cell receptor (beta chain) is from a study of graft-versus-host responses after intestinal transplantation. Study-wide context: All recipients got anti-thymocyte globulin induction, then tacrolimus and steroids for roughly three years.

Germline loops: CDR1 MDHEN, CDR2 SYDVKM. V was trimmed by 3 bases and J by 6 bases, leaving 11 bases between them. CDR3 length: 14 residues. Study conclusions and caveats: The presence of high graft-versus-host to host-versus-graft clonal ratios in allografts characterized patients with graft-donor T cell macrochimerism.

For this clone: Antigen: not known.

Sequenced by immunoSEQ multiplex PCR; TCRdb stores in-frame clones only, minus some. The sample contains over 10,000 clones, roughly 80% of which appear only once. The chain recombines TRBV28 with TRBJ2-2; no reliable D call. The sample in question was PBMCs, obtained almost 310 days after intestinal transplant. This TCR was recovered from a human patient who received an intestinal transplant, so some T cells may come from the graft donor. CDR3 sequence (DNA): TGTGCCAGCAGTTTTTATACCTTGGCCGGGGAGCTGTTTTTT. This sequence encodes CASSFYTLAGELFF. Full variable domain (outside the CDR3, taken from reference TRBV28 and TRBJ2-2): DVKVTQSSRYLVKRTGEKVFLECVQDMDHENMFWYRQDPGLGLRLIYFSYDVKMKEKGDIPEGYSVSREKKERFSLILESASTNQTSMYLCASSFYTLAGELFFGEGSRLTVL.